The sequence of this T cell receptor beta chain was determined in a study of OX40 agonist ivuxolimab in advanced cancers. The overall study: Recorded diagnoses for dose-escalation patients were hepatocellular carcinoma, melanoma, renal cell or head and neck cancer. Participants averaged 60 years of age (range roughly 23 to 85) and were approximately 81% male. Partial responses occurred in three patients (one hepatocellular carcinoma, two cutaneous melanoma).

This clone was seen a single time. Method: immunoSEQ multiplex PCR; TCRdb's copy keeps in-frame clones and lacks some. The data hold 30,000 to 35,000 clones, with roughly 90% observed a single time. The input for sequencing was CD4+ or CD8+ T cells sorted from blood, taken in a trial of the OX40 agonist ivuxolimab. This clonotype originated in an adult with an advanced solid tumor such as melanoma, head and neck, liver or kidney cancer.

The CDR3 region is CASSRKMGPLMNTEAFF. Here the CDR3 DNA reads TGTGCCAGCAGCCGTAAAATGGGACCCTTGATGAACACTGAAGCTTTCTTT. The gene calls are TRBV14 and TRBJ1-1; a weak D match, TRBD1 (5 bases). Between the trimmed V and J ends, which lost 4 bases and 0 bases, there was a span of 18 bases. The CDR3 sequence is 17 residues long. Germline V gives CDR1 SGHDN, CDR2 FVKESK.